This T cell receptor (beta chain) was captured in a study of blood T cell repertoires in COVID-19 (dated by TCRdb to 2018 to 2021). About the study as a whole: Collaborator samples came from the United States, Italy and Spain and covered acute and convalescent phases of COVID-19. The material from the prospective study consisted of cDNA or gDNA derived from T cells, B-cell-depleted T cells, or PBMCs. Sample metadata almost always included a de-identified subject ID, COVID-19 status, age in years and sex. HLA class I and class II types, where available, came from metadata supplied by the sample provider rather than from assay-based typing. Deeply sampled blood TCRbeta repertoires from subjects exposed to, actively infected with, or recovered from COVID-19 were included in the dataset. The samples were drawn from two sources: the first 160 participants of the ongoing ImmuneRACE study, and some 1,300 subjects contributed by 6 global collaborators. The repertoires were made available in a free public database intended to serve as a resource for research on the immune response to SARS-CoV-2.

One collaborating source in Seattle enrolled patients while the patients were actively infected and followed the patients over time throughout the course of disease. Whole blood was collected in K2EDTA tubes by collaborating institutions according to the institutions' own protocols. Collaborator samples were shipped for TCRbeta analysis as frozen whole blood, isolated PBMCs, or DNA extracted from either sample type. Overall study outcomes, separate from this receptor: The quantity of clinical and demographic metadata differed by source and by participant and was supplied without curation.

For this clone: Its antigen remains undetermined. Per-base qualities were not stored, and no clone one base away is much larger.

TCRbeta CDR3 regions were amplified from genomic DNA by means of the immunoSEQ Assay, a bias-controlled multiplex PCR. On the authors' methods: Nucleated cell counts per sample were estimated from amplification of reference gene primers within the assay. To quantify the absolute abundance of each unique TCRbeta CDR3 rearrangement, sequence reads were collapsed and filtered. Productive Simpson clonality was computed per sample as the square root of Simpson's diversity index over productive rearrangements. TCRdb carries this immuneACCESS record with in-frame sequences only. Its versions omit some clonotypes, under half of them owing to an unresolved V gene in the studies checked, with the rest unexplained. V, J and clone size were drawn from that table, and D and trimming were deduced from the DNA. The sample records approximately 120,000 clones, more than 80% of which are singletons. The ten largest clones represent under 3.5% of the sample.

The sequence was collected from a woman aged 80 or older with COVID-19, enrolled during active disease. Sequenced material: peripheral blood.

The CDR3 region has the sequence CASSQAGGFRNYEQYF. The DNA is as follows: TGTGCCAGCAGCCAAGCGGGGGGTTTTAGGAACTACGAGCAGTACTTC. Recombination linked TRBV3-1 (or the pseudogene TRBV3-2) to TRBJ2-7; 7 middle bases align to TRBD2. Reading from cysteine to phenylalanine, the CDR3 counts 16 amino acids. Only the CDR3 DNA is retained, 48 bases long and in frame from the first base. The germline V gene encodes CDR1 LGHDT and CDR2 YNNKEL (reference sequence). V ends up 1 base short and J 3 bases short, with an unmatched junction base count of 9.